Listed here are 30 T cell receptor beta chains from one sample, sequenced in a study of human T cells and chemical hapten exposure. A single record per CDR3 protein comes from TCRdb applying MiXCR to the RACE reads. The sample yields around 130,000 distinct CDR3 sequences, about 9.4% seen once. The time point was: healthy volunteer bleed at 2 weeks. Unfractionated whole blood was the source from which total RNA was extracted. The source material was whole blood. Source of these receptors: a male donor in good health. Some clones in this sample may be carry-over from other donors' samples.

This clonotype showed up many times. The chain recombines TRBV25-1 with TRBJ2-1; TRBD2 aligns across 14 bases. The CDR3 has 16 residues. CDR1 is MGHDK and CDR2 is SYGVNS in the germline V gene. V was pared by 1 base and J by 9 bases, with 5 bases of the junction left unmatched. The CDR3 reads CASSEWLTSGRVEQFF. CDR3 DNA: TGTGCCAGCAGTGAATGGTTGACTAGCGGGAGGGTTGAGCAGTTCTTC.

This chain connects TRBV12-5 to TRBJ2-1; no clear D. Germline CDR1 reads LGHNT; CDR2 reads FRNRAP. This CDR3 region has 12 residues. Trimming took off 6 bases at V and 6 bases at J, with 9 bases between the two ends. DNA of the CDR3: TGTGCTAGTGGCCCCGCGCGCAATGAGCAGTTCTTC. Its protein is CASGPARNEQFF.

The chain recombines TRBV7-9 with TRBJ2-1, with 12 bases identical to TRBD2. The CDR3 totals 16 residues. Unmatched junction bases numbered 1, after V lost 3 bases and J lost 1 base. Per germline, CDR1 SEHNR and CDR2 FQNEAQ (reference sequence). CDR3: CASSFGLAGSYNEQFF. CDR3 nucleotides: TGTGCCAGCAGCTTCGGACTAGCGGGGTCCTACAATGAGCAGTTCTTC.

This clonotype has a count of ten or more. The CDR3 protein is CASSPSLVGQNTGELFF. The CDR3, as DNA: TGTGCCAGCAGTCCATCCCTTGTTGGACAGAACACCGGGGAGCTGTTTTTT. The genes are TRBV6-2 or TRBV6-3 and TRBJ2-2; D is possibly TRBD1 (5 bases). Germline V gene data show CDR1 as MNHEY and CDR2 as SVGEGT. The CDR3 sequence is 17 residues long. The V end was cut by 5 bases, the J end by 1 base, with 17 bases between.

At least ten counts were recorded for this clonotype. CDR3 sequence (DNA): TGTGCCAGTAGTAAGACAGGGGGAGGCTCCTACAATGAGCAGTTCTTC. Translated: CASSKTGGGSYNEQFF. The genes are TRBV19 and TRBJ2-1; TRBD1 aligns across 9 bases. Per germline, CDR1 LNHDA and CDR2 SQIVND (reference sequence). There are 16 residues in the CDR3. The V and J ends lost 4 bases and 0 bases, in that order; junction bases with no gene match: 4.

The chain links TRBV20-1 to TRBJ1-3, with 8 bases fitting TRBD1. Germline assignment: CDR1 DFQATT and CDR2 SNEGSKA (reference sequence). The CDR3 spans 13 residues. V dropped 5 bases and J dropped 2; count of bases not matched to a gene: 2. The CDR3 protein is CSALDRAGNTIYF. CDR3 DNA sequence: TGCAGTGCTTTGGACAGGGCTGGAAACACCATATATTTT.

This clonotype was seen repeatedly, ten times or more. The rearrangement links TRBV10-3 to TRBJ2-7; D may be TRBD1 (6 bases). Trimming shortened V by 5 bases and J by 0 bases, and 8 bases separated the two germline ends. The germline V gene encodes CDR1 ENHRY and CDR2 SYGVKD. The CDR3 contains 13 residues. The CDR3 loop reads CAISSGDSYEQYF. CDR3 nucleotides: TGTGCCATCAGTTCAGGGGACTCCTACGAGCAGTACTTC.

There are a few counts of this clonotype. The V gene is TRBV7-9, the J gene TRBJ1-4; 7 nucleotides match TRBD1. With 4 bases clipped from V and 7 bases from J, the junction kept 6 bases outside the gene matches. From germline, CDR1 is SEHNR and CDR2 FQNEAQ (reference sequence). The CDR3 extends over 14 amino acids. CDR3 DNA: TGTGCCAGCAGCTCGACAGGGAAGCGTGAAAAACTGTTTTTT. This codes for CASSSTGKREKLFF.

The sample holds many counts of this clonotype. The J gene is TRBJ2-3, the V gene TRBV19; 9 bases are shared with TRBD2. This CDR3 is built from 15 residues. V was clipped by 7 bases and J by 5 bases; unmatched bases: 10. Germline V gene lookup returns CDR1 LNHDA and CDR2 SQIVND (reference sequence). CDR3 protein: CASNGRSGGRDTQYF. DNA for the CDR3: TGTGCCAGTAACGGGAGGAGCGGGGGGCGAGATACGCAGTATTTT.

This clonotype appeared many times. The rearrangement joins TRBV5-1 to TRBJ2-1; TRBD1 aligns across 10 bases. This CDR3 contains 16 residues. The germline V gene has CDR1 SGHRS and CDR2 YFSETQ. V lost 4 bases and J lost 3; bases outside the gene matches: 7. The CDR3 DNA sequence: TGCGCCAGCAGCATAGGGACAGGGGCCTTCTACAATGAGCAGTTCTTC. It specifies CASSIGTGAFYNEQFF.

This clonotype came up many times. The chain uses TRBV2 and TRBJ1-5, with TRBD1 matching over 7 bases. Unmatched junction bases numbered 8, after V lost 7 bases and J lost 5 bases. The CDR3 spans 14 residues. CDR1 SNHLY and CDR2 FYNNEI come from the germline V gene. The CDR3 is CASNTQGSDQPQHF. CDR3 nucleotide sequence: TGTGCCAGCAATACACAGGGGTCGGATCAGCCCCAGCATTTT.

This clonotype has more than one count but fewer than ten. This rearrangement joins TRBV27 to TRBJ1-6; tentative D call: TRBD1 (6 bases). The V gene's germline CDR1 is MNHEY and CDR2 SMNVEV (reference sequence). There are 13 residues in the CDR3. Trimming removed 4 bases from V and 14 bases from J, with 15 bases in between. The CDR3: CASSWTEGWALHF. DNA of the CDR3: TGTGCCAGCAGTTGGACAGAGGGTTGGGCCCTCCACTTT.

This chain links TRBV9 with TRBJ2-2; D is perhaps TRBD2 (5 bases). The ends were cut back, 4 bases at V and 0 bases at J, with 19 bases in the middle. CDR1 and CDR2 (germline): SGDLS, YYNGEE. This CDR3 is built from 18 residues. CDR3 amino acids: CASSIRDATFANTGELFF. The CDR3, as DNA: TGTGCCAGCAGCATCCGGGATGCGACCTTTGCGAACACCGGGGAGCTGTTTTTT.

This clonotype was seen repeatedly, ten times or more. The chain has TRBV6-4 and TRBJ1-1, with no clear D. Between the trimmed V and J ends, which lost 6 bases and 10 bases, there was a span of 15 bases. The germline V gene encodes CDR1 MRHNA and CDR2 SNTAGT. The CDR3 runs to 12 residues. As DNA, the CDR3 is TGTGCCAGCAGGCGCACTACCAACGTAGCTTTCTTT. Its translation is CASRRTTNVAFF.

This clonotype was seen repeatedly, ten times or more. The rearrangement links TRBV29-1 to TRBJ2-2; D is uncertain. V lost 4 bases to trimming and J lost 0 bases, with 9 bases between them. Germline lookup yields CDR1 SQVTM and CDR2 ANQGSEA. The CDR3 totals 14 residues. In DNA, the CDR3 is TGCAGCGTTGTCTTCTCCGCGAACACCGGGGAGCTGTTTTTT. Translation gives CSVVFSANTGELFF.

This clonotype was seen a handful of times. The chain carries TRBV5-4 and TRBJ2-7; possible D gene TRBD2, 5 bases. The ends were cut back, 0 bases at V and 2 bases at J, with 12 bases in the middle. Germline V CDR1 and CDR2: SGHNT, YYREEE (reference sequence). This CDR3 is built from 15 residues. The DNA for the CDR3 is TGTGCCAGCAGCTTGGACCCGGGGTTAGCCTACGAGCAGTACTTC. Its protein product is CASSLDPGLAYEQYF.

The J gene is TRBJ2-5, the V gene TRBV7-2; the D call may be TRBD1 or TRBD2 (5 bases each). With 4 bases removed from V and 4 bases from J, the gap between germline ends came to 19 bases. Germline V gives CDR1 SGHTA, CDR2 FQGNSA. The length of the CDR3 is 16 residues. The CDR3 DNA sequence: TGTGCCAGCAGCTCCCCCCCGGGGCCGACGGGAGAGACCCAGTACTTC. Translated, it gives CASSSPPGPTGETQYF.

This sequence joins TRBV20-1 and TRBJ2-7; D remains unclear. The CDR3 sequence is 13 residues long. From germline, CDR1 is DFQATT and CDR2 SNEGSKA (reference sequence). With 2 bases removed from V and 3 bases from J, the gap between germline ends came to 11 bases. CDR3 bases: TGCAGTGCTAGACAGACGAACCTCTACGAGCAGTACTTC. Translating gives CSARQTNLYEQYF.

Many counts were recorded for this clonotype. The chain is built from TRBV20-1 and TRBJ2-7, with D possibly being TRBD1 (6 bases). Germline V CDR1 and CDR2: DFQATT, SNEGSKA (reference sequence). This CDR3 is built from 13 residues. V lost 5 bases, J lost 3 bases, and 14 bases lay in between. This CDR3 reads CSAGQTGLYEQYF. In DNA form, the CDR3 reads TGCAGTGCTGGACAGACAGGTCTCTACGAGCAGTACTTC.

The chain has TRBV6-1 and TRBJ1-1; no firm D call. The CDR3 consists of 13 residues. V shed 2 bases and J shed 11 bases, with 15 bases lying between them. Per the germline V gene, CDR1 is MNHNS and CDR2 is SASEGT. The CDR3 spells CASSESSVSRAFF. Here the CDR3 DNA reads TGTGCCAGCAGTGAAAGTAGCGTCTCCCGCGCTTTCTTT.

About this clonotype: A clone one base away is much larger, so this may be a read error. The chain employs TRBV5-1 and TRBJ1-5; TRBD1 might be the D (6 bases). The CDR3 sequence is 15 residues long. The ends were cut back, 1 base at V and 6 bases at J, with 14 bases in the middle. The germline CDR1 and CDR2 sequences are SGHRS and YFSETQ. The CDR3, as DNA: TGCGCCAGCAGCTTGACAGGGCAGGAAGGTCAGCCCCAGCATTTT. It encodes CASSLTGQEGQPQHF.

J is TRBJ2-1 and V is TRBV7-6; 7 bases line up with TRBD1. CDR1 is SGHVS, CDR2 FNYEAQ, per germline. This CDR3 is built from 15 residues. Trimming cost V 1 base and J 7 bases; bases outside gene matches: 7. Here the CDR3 DNA reads TGTGCCAGCAGCTTAGGCCAGACAGGGCTTAATGAGCAGTTCTTC. Its translation: CASSLGQTGLNEQFF. Full variable domain (outside the CDR3, taken from reference TRBV7-6 and TRBJ2-1): GAGVSQSPRYKVTKRGQDVALRCDPISGHVSLYWYRQALGQGPEFLTYFNYEAQQDKSGLPNDRFSAERPEGSISTLTIQRTEQRDSAMYRCASSLGQTGLNEQFFGPGTRLTVL.

This clonotype has ten or more counts. V is TRBV5-1 and J is TRBJ1-4; TRBD1 matches 9 bases. Germline CDR1 is SGHRS and CDR2 is YFSETQ. The CDR3 contains 17 residues. V shed 0 bases and J 3 bases; nucleotides not matched to a gene: 6. CDR3 DNA sequence: TGCGCCAGCAGCTTGGGGACAGGGGAAATGGCTAATGAAAAACTGTTTTTT. Its translation is CASSLGTGEMANEKLFF.

The chain recombines TRBV7-9 with TRBJ2-1, with no clear D. Germline CDR1 SEHNR, CDR2 FQNEAQ (reference sequence). Deletions cut 5 bases from V and 0 bases from J, with 8 bases between. The CDR3 is made up of 14 amino acids. CDR3 region: CASSGVHSYNEQFF. The CDR3 DNA is TGTGCCAGCAGCGGGGTCCACTCCTACAATGAGCAGTTCTTC.

The chain links TRBV7-6 to TRBJ2-3; a possible D gene is TRBD2 (6 bases). Germline V lookup: CDR1 SGHVS, CDR2 FNYEAQ. V shed 1 base and J shed 0 bases, with 8 bases lying between them. The CDR3 sequence is 15 residues long. CDR3 amino acids: CASSLGSGSTDTQYF. Here the CDR3 DNA reads TGTGCCAGCAGCTTAGGTAGCGGAAGCACAGATACGCAGTATTTT.

This clonotype has a count of ten or more. The CDR3 nucleotides are TGTGCCAGCAGCTTAGTAGGGGAGGGGACAACAGTCCTATCCTACAATGAGCAGTTCTTC. Translation gives CASSLVGEGTTVLSYNEQFF. This sequence joins TRBV7-2 and TRBJ2-1; possibly TRBD2 for D (7 bases). V was cut by 1 base and J by 1 base, with 23 bases left in between. In germline, CDR1 is SGHTA, CDR2 FQGNSA. CDR3 length: 20 amino acids.

This chain uses TRBV9 with TRBJ2-7; D could derive from TRBD1 or TRBD2 (5 bases each). The CDR3 length is 14 residues. Germline V gene sequence: CDR1 SGDLS, CDR2 YYNGEE. Between the trimmed V and J ends, which lost 0 bases and 9 bases, there was a span of 16 bases. The CDR3 here is CASSVAQSEGRQYF. CDR3 coding DNA: TGTGCCAGCAGCGTAGCCCAATCTGAGGGGCGGCAGTACTTC.

This clonotype turned up a few times. V and J are TRBV29-1 and TRBJ2-6; D tentatively fits TRBD1 or TRBD2 (5 bases each). The germline V gene encodes CDR1 SQVTM and CDR2 ANQGSEA. The V end was cut by 6 bases, the J end by 2 bases, with 11 bases between. CDR3 length equals 14 residues. Here the CDR3 DNA reads TGCAGCGTCGCCGGGACGCCTGGGGCCAACGTCCTGACTTTC. The encoded protein is CSVAGTPGANVLTF.

This clonotype showed up just once. The rearrangement uses TRBV6-5 and TRBJ1-3; the match to TRBD1 covers 8 bases. This CDR3 spans 15 amino acids. The trim removed 6 bases at V and 4 bases at J, leaving 8 bases unmatched. Germline V CDR1 and CDR2: MNHEY, SVGAGI. CDR3 region: CASSRGTGVGNTIYF. CDR3 sequence (DNA): TGTGCCAGCAGCCGCGGGACAGGTGTAGGAAACACCATATATTTT.

This clonotype was detected only a few times. CDR3 DNA sequence: TGCAGTGCTGGGACCGACAGTAGCTCCTACGAGCAGTACTTC. This sequence encodes CSAGTDSSSYEQYF. V and J are TRBV20-1 and TRBJ2-7, with D perhaps being TRBD1 or TRBD2 (5 bases each). The CDR3 loop spans 14 amino acids. The V end lost 5 bases, the J end lost 0 bases, and 14 bases lay between the germline ends. Germline V gene sequence: CDR1 DFQATT, CDR2 SNEGSKA (reference sequence).